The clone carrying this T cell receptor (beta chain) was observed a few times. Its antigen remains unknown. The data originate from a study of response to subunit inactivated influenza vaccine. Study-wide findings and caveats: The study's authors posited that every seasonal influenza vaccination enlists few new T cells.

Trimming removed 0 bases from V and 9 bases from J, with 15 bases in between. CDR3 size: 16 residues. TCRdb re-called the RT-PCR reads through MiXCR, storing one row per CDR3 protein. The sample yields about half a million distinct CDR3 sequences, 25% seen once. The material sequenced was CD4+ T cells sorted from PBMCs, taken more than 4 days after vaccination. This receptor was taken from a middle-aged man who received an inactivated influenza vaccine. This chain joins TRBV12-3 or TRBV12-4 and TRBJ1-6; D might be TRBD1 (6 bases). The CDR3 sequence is CASSLAGARAVSPLHF. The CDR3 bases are TGTGCCAGCAGTTTAGCGGGGGCGCGGGCTGTTTCACCCCTCCACTTT.